Listed here are 20 T cell receptor beta chains from one sample, sequenced in a study of cytomegalovirus exposure and HLA in healthy donors. Amplification used 60 Vbeta primers and 13 Jbeta primers. Sequencing used immunoSEQ multiplex PCR; TCRdb keeps in-frame clones, though not all of them. The repertoire holds 120,000 to 150,000 clones, with 80% as singletons. Sequencing was performed on PBMCs. The receptors were gathered from a male donor in good health and CMV-seronegative.

The V and J genes are TRBV7-3 and TRBJ1-1; D might be TRBD1 (6 bases). Looked up from germline, CDR1 is SGHTA and CDR2 is FQGTGA. The CDR3 runs to 13 residues. Trimming left V 5 bases short and J 14 bases short, with 21 bases between. The CDR3 coding sequence is TGTGCCAGCAGCCGCAGCCTTAAGGACAGTCTCTTCTTT. Translation gives CASSRSLKDSLFF.

The CDR3 loop reads CASSVGQSSYNEQFF. CDR3 bases: TGTGCCAGCAGCGTAGGACAGAGCTCCTACAATGAGCAGTTCTTC. This chain links TRBV9 with TRBJ2-1; a weak D match, TRBD1 (5 bases). This CDR3 contains 15 residues. V was cut by 0 bases and J by 0 bases, with 7 bases left in between. Germline loops: CDR1 SGDLS, CDR2 YYNGEE. The variable domain in full, with the rest retrieved from reference TRBV9 and TRBJ2-1, is DSGVTQTPKHLITATGQRVTLRCSPRSGDLSVYWYQQSLDQGLQFLIQYYNGEERAKGNILERFSAQQFPDLHSELNLSSLELGDSALYFCASSVGQSSYNEQFFGPGTRLTVL.

The chain employs TRBV14 and TRBJ2-1, with D tentatively TRBD1 (5 bases). The CDR3 spans 12 residues. The V end lost 3 bases, the J end lost 12 bases, and 12 bases lay between the germline ends. Germline loops: CDR1 SGHDN, CDR2 FVKESK. The CDR3 region has the DNA TGTGCCAGCAGCCACGCCTCAAGGGGGCAGTTCTTC. Encoded protein: CASSHASRGQFF.

The chain links TRBV9 to TRBJ2-7, with 7 bases matching TRBD1. CDR1 is SGDLS, CDR2 YYNGEE, per germline. This CDR3 contains 16 residues. The V segment lost 0 bases and the J segment 1 base; nucleotides outside the gene matches: 7. The DNA for the CDR3 is TGTGCCAGCAGCGTAGGGACAGGAGTAGCGTCCTACGAGCAGTACTTC. Amino acids: CASSVGTGVASYEQYF.

This clone turned up a few times. The chain couples TRBV7-2 to TRBJ1-1; D might be TRBD1 (5 bases). The CDR3 length is 14 residues. Trimming removed 5 bases at V and 5 bases at J, with 15 bases between. The V gene's germline CDR1 is SGHTA and CDR2 FQGNSA. This CDR3 reads CASSAWMGPTEAFF. CDR3 coding DNA: TGTGCCAGCAGCGCCTGGATGGGGCCGACTGAAGCTTTCTTT.

This clone was seen a single time. This rearrangement joins TRBV25-1 to TRBJ2-5; the D gene is possibly TRBD2 (5 bases). The length of the CDR3 is 15 residues. Deletions cut 6 bases from V and 2 bases from J, with 16 bases between. The germline V gene has CDR1 MGHDK and CDR2 SYGVNS. CDR3 DNA: TGTGCCAGCAGCCCACAGCGGCCAGTACAAGAGACCCAGTACTTC. Its translation: CASSPQRPVQETQYF.

The J gene is TRBJ2-7, the V gene TRBV30, with a possible D match to TRBD1 (5 bases). V was trimmed by 2 bases and J by 2 bases, leaving 13 bases between them. The CDR3 runs to 14 residues. CDR1 is GTSNPN and CDR2 is SVGIG in the germline V gene (reference sequence). The CDR3 sequence: CAWSSRVGTYEQYF. Written as DNA, the CDR3 is TGTGCCTGGAGTAGCAGGGTAGGCACCTACGAGCAGTACTTC.

The chain is built from TRBV6-1 and TRBJ2-7; TRBD1 matches 8 bases. J lost 1 base, V lost 6 bases, and 8 bases had no gene match. The CDR3 loop spans 15 amino acids. The germline V gene has CDR1 MNHNS and CDR2 SASEGT. CDR3 sequence reads: CASRAGGRGSYEQYF. DNA for the CDR3: TGTGCCAGCAGGGCAGGGGGCAGGGGATCCTACGAGCAGTACTTC.

This clone has a handful of counts. The V call is TRBV19, the J call TRBJ2-1, with D perhaps matching TRBD2 (5 bases). CDR3 length equals 12 residues. Germline CDR1 and CDR2: LNHDA and SQIVND (reference sequence). Trimming removed 4 bases from V and 10 bases from J, with 11 bases in between. The CDR3 loop is CASSTLSGEQFF. The CDR3, as DNA: TGTGCCAGTAGTACGCTGTCGGGAGAGCAGTTCTTC.

J is TRBJ2-2 and V is TRBV7-9; D remains ambiguous. V was clipped by 10 bases and J by 0 bases, with 6 bases between them. Looked up from germline, CDR1 is SEHNR and CDR2 is FQNEAQ (reference sequence). The CDR3 is made up of 12 amino acids. The CDR3 loop reads CAKTTNTGELFF. The CDR3, as DNA: TGTGCCAAGACAACGAACACCGGGGAGCTGTTTTTT.

The V gene is TRBV29-1, the J gene TRBJ2-1, with 7 bases fitting TRBD1. The CDR3 is made up of 11 amino acids. In germline, CDR1 is SQVTM, CDR2 ANQGSEA. With V trimmed by 0 bases and J by 10 bases, 0 bases remained unmatched. The CDR3 is CSVEETGEQFF. CDR3 in DNA: TGCAGCGTTGAAGAGACAGGGGAGCAGTTCTTC.

The chain combines TRBV29-1 with TRBJ2-5; unclear D gene. This CDR3 comprises 10 residues. Germline loops: CDR1 SQVTM, CDR2 ANQGSEA. Trimming shortened V by 7 bases and J by 5 bases, and 8 bases separated the two germline ends. The CDR3 is CSALVETQYF. The CDR3 region has the DNA TGCAGCGCCCTAGTTGAGACCCAGTACTTC.

The chain carries TRBV2 and TRBJ2-4; 8 bases line up with TRBD1. V was clipped by 10 bases and J by 9 bases; unmatched bases: 5. CDR3 length: 11 amino acids. The V gene's germline CDR1 is SNHLY and CDR2 FYNNEI. The CDR3 here is CANGQGGIQYF. In DNA, the CDR3 is TGTGCCAACGGACAGGGAGGCATTCAGTACTTC.

The J gene is TRBJ2-7, the V gene TRBV18; 7 positions agree with TRBD1. Germline CDR1 and CDR2: KGHSH and LQKENI. The V and J ends lost 1 base and 5 bases, in that order; junction bases with no gene match: 5. The CDR3 covers 14 residues. The CDR3 loop reads CASSPRETGNEQYF. The CDR3 DNA reads as TGTGCCAGCTCACCACGGGAGACAGGGAACGAGCAGTACTTC.

This clone appeared a few times. Other DNA sequences in the same sample also yield this CDR3. The rearrangement joins TRBV6-5 to TRBJ1-6; no reliable D call. V was clipped by 6 bases and J by 0 bases, with 6 bases between them. Germline V CDR1 and CDR2: MNHEY, SVGAGI. The CDR3 contains 14 residues. The CDR3, as DNA: TGTGCCAGCAGGCCCGGCTCCTATAATTCACCCCTCCACTTT. As protein: CASRPGSYNSPLHF.

J is TRBJ1-2 and V is TRBV9; no clear D gene. The V gene lost 3 bases and the J gene lost 2 bases, with 11 bases spanning the gap. The CDR3 runs to 14 residues. Germline-derived CDR1 and CDR2 are SGDLS and YYNGEE. In DNA, the CDR3 is TGTGCCAGCAGCGGAGCAACGTTCAACTATGGCTACACCTTC. Translated, it gives CASSGATFNYGYTF.

The genes are TRBV7-2 and TRBJ2-3; perhaps TRBD1 as D (6 bases). CDR3 size: 14 residues. Trimming removed 6 bases from V and 11 bases from J, with 21 bases in between. Per germline, CDR1 SGHTA and CDR2 FQGNSA. The CDR3 DNA reads TGTGCCAGCAGACCATTTCAGGGGCCAGGTGAGCAGTATTTT. It codes for CASRPFQGPGEQYF.

The genes are TRBV7-3 and TRBJ2-3, with TRBD1 matching over 8 bases. The germline CDR1 and CDR2 sequences are SGHTA and FQGTGA. The CDR3 extends over 15 amino acids. Losses at the gene ends were 3 bases for V and 0 bases for J; bases not matched to a gene: 2. CDR3 sequence (DNA): TGTGCCAGCAGCTTCGGGACAGGTAGCACAGATACGCAGTATTTT. It translates to CASSFGTGSTDTQYF.

The V and J genes are TRBV7-2 and TRBJ2-3, with TRBD2 identical over 9 bases. J was trimmed by 9 bases and V by 6 bases; bases with no gene match: 4. This CDR3 spans 12 amino acids. The germline V gene has CDR1 SGHTA and CDR2 FQGNSA. The CDR3 DNA sequence: TGTGCCAGCAGACCTCTAGCGGGGACGCAGTATTTT. Translated, it gives CASRPLAGTQYF. The complete variable domain, with remaining parts taken from reference TRBV7-2 and TRBJ2-3, reads GAGVSQSPSNKVTEKGKDVELRCDPISGHTALYWYRQSLGQGLEFLIYFQGNSAPDKSGLPSDRFSAERTGGSVSTLTIQRTQQEDSAVYLCASRPLAGTQYFGPGTRLTVL.

DNA for the CDR3: TGCGCCAGCAGCTTCGGGACAGGGGACCAGCCCCAGCATTTT. Translated: CASSFGTGDQPQHF. The V and J genes are TRBV5-1 and TRBJ1-5; 10 bases agree with TRBD1. Germline V gene lookup returns CDR1 SGHRS and CDR2 YFSETQ. Trimming removed 2 bases from V and 7 bases from J; junction bases left unmatched: 3. CDR3 length equals 14 residues.